These 30 T cell receptor beta chains came from one sample sequenced in a study of blood T cell repertoires in COVID-19. Sequenced by immunoSEQ multiplex PCR; TCRdb stores in-frame clones only, minus some. The profile covers approximately 270,000 clones, with 80% to 85% appearing a single time and around a sixth taken by the ten largest. The sample taken for sequencing was peripheral blood. The source of these receptors is a person between 70 and 80 years old with COVID-19, enrolled during active disease.

This clone occurred once. The chain is built from TRBV2 and TRBJ2-5; 8 positions agree with TRBD1. V was pared by 5 bases and J by 7 bases, with 21 bases of the junction left unmatched. This CDR3 is built from 18 residues. The germline CDR1 and CDR2 sequences are SNHLY and FYNNEI. The CDR3 DNA is TGTGCCAGCAGTCTGGGTGGGGCCCAGGGGGCTTACATCGGGACCCAGTACTTC. Translation gives CASSLGGAQGAYIGTQYF.

V usage is TRBV2 and J usage is TRBJ2-2, with D tentatively TRBD2 (7 bases). The CDR3 spans 15 residues. Trimming removed 5 bases at V and 0 bases at J, with 10 bases between. Germline V gives CDR1 SNHLY, CDR2 FYNNEI. This CDR3 reads CASSWGGANTGELFF. The CDR3 region has the DNA TGTGCCAGCAGTTGGGGGGGCGCGAACACCGGGGAGCTGTTTTTT.

The chain has TRBV6-2 or TRBV6-3 and TRBJ2-1, with 10 bases aligning to TRBD2. The germline V gene has CDR1 MNHEY and CDR2 SVGEGT. The CDR3 sequence is 16 residues long. V shed 2 bases, J shed 2 bases, and the junction held 3 bases outside the gene matches. CDR3 region: CASSYGTSGTYNEQFF. The CDR3 region has the DNA TGTGCCAGCAGTTACGGTACTAGCGGGACCTACAATGAGCAGTTCTTC.

This chain uses TRBV6-1 with TRBJ2-2, with 11 bases lining up with TRBD2. V lost 2 bases to trimming and J lost 2 bases; unmatched junction nucleotides: 4. This CDR3 is 17 amino acids long. Germline CDR1 and CDR2: MNHNS and SASEGT. CDR3 coding DNA: TGTGCCAGCAGTGAATGGGGACTAGCGGCAAACACCGGGGAGCTGTTTTTT. Translated: CASSEWGLAANTGELFF.

This CDR3 is CASSALGGSSEAFF. CDR3 coding DNA: TGTGCCAGCAGCGCTCTAGGGGGCTCGAGTGAAGCTTTCTTT. The chain has TRBV9 and TRBJ1-1, with TRBD1 identical over 7 bases. Germline CDR1 reads SGDLS; CDR2 reads YYNGEE. The junction had 9 bases not matched to a gene; V was cut back by 3 bases and J by 7 bases. The CDR3 is 14 residues long.

This chain uses TRBV11-3 with TRBJ2-2, with 9 bases lining up with TRBD2. Germline V gives CDR1 SGHNT, CDR2 YENEEA. The CDR3 totals 16 residues. The V segment lost 2 bases and the J segment 7 bases; nucleotides outside the gene matches: 8. CDR3 region: CASSLTRTSAGGELFF. In nucleotides, the CDR3 is TGTGCCAGCAGCTTAACCAGGACTAGCGCTGGCGGGGAGCTGTTTTTT.

This chain joins TRBV9 and TRBJ1-1, with D hard to call. Trimming took 3 bases from V and 1 from J, leaving 16 bases between them. Germline values: CDR1 SGDLS, CDR2 YYNGEE. This CDR3 is built from 16 residues. In nucleotides, the CDR3 is TGTGCCAGCAGCGCTTCCACCCATACAGCGAACACTGAAGCTTTCTTT. It encodes CASSASTHTANTEAFF.

This clone has just one count. V gene TRBV28 combines with J gene TRBJ1-5, with TRBD1 as a possible D gene (5 bases). The germline V gene has CDR1 MDHEN and CDR2 SYDVKM. Trimming cost V 4 bases and J 6 bases, with 22 bases left between them. There are 17 residues in the CDR3. The CDR3 bases are TGTGCCAGCAGTTGGAGGGGCGGCAGGCATCGGGGTCAGCCCCAGCATTTT. It yields the protein CASSWRGGRHRGQPQHF. Using reference TRBV28 and TRBJ1-5 for the parts outside the CDR3, the full variable domain is DVKVTQSSRYLVKRTGEKVFLECVQDMDHENMFWYRQDPGLGLRLIYFSYDVKMKEKGDIPEGYSVSREKKERFSLILESASTNQTSMYLCASSWRGGRHRGQPQHFGDGTRLSIL.

The chain couples TRBV5-1 to TRBJ2-7; D is perhaps TRBD2 (7 bases). Per germline, CDR1 SGHRS and CDR2 YFSETQ. Trimming removed 4 bases from V and 7 bases from J, with 21 bases in between. The CDR3 is 15 residues long. The CDR3 DNA reads as TGCGCCAGCAGCCGGAGGCGCGGGGGCCTGAATGAGCAGTACTTC. It is translated as CASSRRRGGLNEQYF.

The chain combines TRBV27 with TRBJ1-5; D is uncertain. Between the trimmed V and J ends, which lost 8 bases and 2 bases, there was a span of 7 bases. The V gene's germline CDR1 is MNHEY and CDR2 SMNVEV (reference sequence). The CDR3 extends over 12 amino acids. CDR3 amino acids: CASGLGNQPQHF. The CDR3 DNA reads TGTGCCAGCGGACTGGGCAATCAGCCCCAGCATTTT.

The V gene is TRBV2, the J gene TRBJ1-2; TRBD1 might be the D (5 bases). V was clipped by 3 bases and J by 4 bases, with 9 bases between them. This CDR3 is built from 13 residues. Germline V gene sequence: CDR1 SNHLY, CDR2 FYNNEI. The CDR3 spells CASSDWTTYGYTF. The CDR3 region has the DNA TGTGCCAGCAGTGATTGGACAACCTATGGCTACACCTTC. Variable domain in full (rest from reference TRBV2 and TRBJ1-2): EPEVTQTPSHQVTQMGQEVILRCVPISNHLYFYWYRQILGQKVEFLVSFYNNEISEKSEIFDDQFSVERPDGSNFTLKIRSTKLEDSAMYFCASSDWTTYGYTFGSGTRLTVV.

The chain couples TRBV7-2 to TRBJ1-6, with TRBD1 matching 10 bases. The CDR3 sequence is 17 residues long. The junction had 4 bases not matched to a gene; V was cut back by 5 bases and J by 0 bases. Germline CDR1 and CDR2: SGHTA and FQGNSA. As DNA, the CDR3 is TGTGCCAGCAGCACGGGACAGGGGAGCTCCTATAATTCACCCCTCCACTTT. Protein: CASSTGQGSSYNSPLHF. Looking up the rest from reference TRBV7-2 and TRBJ1-6 gives the full variable domain: GAGVSQSPSNKVTEKGKDVELRCDPISGHTALYWYRQSLGQGLEFLIYFQGNSAPDKSGLPSDRFSAERTGGSVSTLTIQRTQQEDSAVYLCASSTGQGSSYNSPLHFGNGTRLTVT.

This chain connects TRBV19 to TRBJ1-4; 10 bases agree with TRBD1. The germline V gene encodes CDR1 LNHDA and CDR2 SQIVND (reference sequence). V shed 5 bases and J 7 bases; nucleotides not matched to a gene: 10. The CDR3 extends over 16 amino acids. CDR3 sequence (DNA): TGTGCCAGTAGTGCCGAGCGGACAGGGGGAGGTGAAAAACTGTTTTTT. It yields the protein CASSAERTGGGEKLFF.

This clone was counted once. The chain recombines TRBV5-4 with TRBJ1-1; D might be TRBD1 (6 bases). Germline V gene data show CDR1 as SGHNT and CDR2 as YYREEE (reference sequence). The CDR3 runs 15 residues. V shed 2 bases and J shed 0 bases, with 11 bases lying between them. The CDR3 here is CASSLTDRLNTEAFF. Written as DNA, the CDR3 is TGTGCCAGCAGCTTAACGGACAGACTGAACACTGAAGCTTTCTTT.

The V call is TRBV6-5, the J call TRBJ1-4; D is undetermined. V lost 0 bases and J 8 bases, leaving 16 bases between the germline ends. This CDR3 is 16 amino acids long. Germline CDR1 reads MNHEY; CDR2 reads SVGAGI. In DNA, the CDR3 is TGTGCCAGCAGTTACTCGAATCGGGGTTTCTTCGAAAAACTGTTTTTT. This sequence encodes CASSYSNRGFFEKLFF.

The V call is TRBV6-2 or TRBV6-3, the J call TRBJ2-1, with D possibly TRBD2 on 6 matching bases. Germline assignment: CDR1 MNHEY and CDR2 SVGEGT. The germline V and J ends were trimmed by 4 bases and 5 bases, with 18 bases remaining between them. The CDR3 loop spans 16 amino acids. The CDR3, as DNA: TGTGCCAGCAGTTCTATGTCCCGGGACTGGAACAATGAGCAGTTCTTC. This sequence encodes CASSSMSRDWNNEQFF.

The CDR3 bases are TGTGCCAGTAGTATAGGGATCCCGGGACTTAACTATGGCTACACCTTC. Encoded protein: CASSIGIPGLNYGYTF. V is TRBV19 and J is TRBJ1-2; D may be TRBD1 (5 bases). V shed 1 base and J shed 1 base, with 13 bases lying between them. The CDR3 is made up of 16 amino acids. The germline gives CDR1 LNHDA, CDR2 SQIVND (reference sequence).

This clone is a singleton in its sample. This chain connects TRBV13 to TRBJ2-1; D is undetermined. Germline V lookup: CDR1 PRHDT, CDR2 FYEKMQ (reference sequence). The ends were cut back, 1 base at V and 8 bases at J, with 9 bases in the middle. The CDR3 is 13 residues long. The CDR3 DNA reads as TGTGCCAGCAGCTTAGTGGGCGTAGATGAGCAGTTCTTC. Encoded protein: CASSLVGVDEQFF.

CDR3 in DNA: TGTGCCAGCAGTTTGGAGGCCAGTTTTAGCTATGGCTACACCTTC. Translated, it gives CASSLEASFSYGYTF. The V call is TRBV6-5, the J call TRBJ1-2; no reliable D call. Germline V gives CDR1 MNHEY, CDR2 SVGAGI. The V end was cut by 4 bases, the J end by 4 bases, with 16 bases between. The length of the CDR3 is 15 residues.

CDR3 sequence (DNA): TGTGCCAGCAGGGCAGACACTCATCAGCCCCAGCATTTT. Translation: CASRADTHQPQHF. This chain joins TRBV12-3 or TRBV12-4 and TRBJ1-5, with D hard to call. With 6 bases removed from V and 5 bases from J, the gap between germline ends came to 11 bases. CDR3 length: 13 residues.

The V and J genes are TRBV27 and TRBJ1-1; 10 bases fit TRBD1. CDR3 size: 16 residues. Per germline, CDR1 MNHEY and CDR2 SMNVEV (reference sequence). J gave up 4 bases and V 3 bases, and 8 bases lay outside the gene matches. The CDR3: CASSFLMTGGITEAFF. The DNA for the CDR3 is TGTGCCAGCAGTTTCCTCATGACAGGGGGCATCACTGAAGCTTTCTTT.

The DNA for the CDR3 is TGTGCCAGCAGTAAACGGGGGACAGGGGTTTCTGAAGCTTTCTTT. Translating gives CASSKRGTGVSEAFF. The chain joins TRBV2 to TRBJ1-1; TRBD1 matches at 10 bases. The V gene's germline CDR1 is SNHLY and CDR2 FYNNEI. This CDR3 region has 15 residues. V dropped 5 bases and J dropped 6; count of bases not matched to a gene: 9.

The J gene is TRBJ1-2, the V gene TRBV7-9; TRBD1 might be the D (6 bases). Per the germline V gene, CDR1 is SEHNR and CDR2 is FQNEAQ (reference sequence). This CDR3 has 14 residues. The V and J ends lost 5 bases and 6 bases respectively, with 16 bases between them. CDR3 coding DNA: TGTGCCAGCAGCCATTCCGGGACAAGTGATGGCTACACCTTC. Its translation is CASSHSGTSDGYTF.

The genes are TRBV7-8 and TRBJ1-5; 10 bases are a match to TRBD1. Trimming cost V 5 bases and J 5 bases; bases outside gene matches: 9. Per germline, CDR1 SGHVS and CDR2 FQNEAQ. There are 16 residues in the CDR3. The CDR3, as DNA: TGTGCCAGCAGCCCAAGGGACAGGGGACGGGATCAGCCCCAGCATTTT. Translating gives CASSPRDRGRDQPQHF. The whole variable domain, filled in from reference TRBV7-8 and TRBJ1-5, reads GAGVSQSPRYKVAKRGQDVALRCDPISGHVSLFWYQQALGQGPEFLTYFQNEAQLDKSGLPSDRFFAERPEGSVSTLKIQRTQQEDSAVYLCASSPRDRGRDQPQHFGDGTRLSIL.

This clone was detected once. The chain employs TRBV6-5 and TRBJ2-7; maybe TRBD1 (6 bases). V dropped 8 bases and J dropped 9 bases, with 23 bases sitting between them. The CDR3 length is 14 residues. Looked up from germline, CDR1 is MNHEY and CDR2 is SVGAGI. CDR3 coding DNA: TGTGCCAGCCGAAAGAGACAGGACCCCCAGGGGCAGTACTTC. Translation gives CASRKRQDPQGQYF.

The rearrangement uses TRBV24-1 and TRBJ2-1; 15 bases map to TRBD2. Germline V lookup: CDR1 KGHDR, CDR2 SFDVKD. Trimming took 9 bases from V and 8 from J; bases not matched to a gene: 4. CDR3 size: 14 residues. CDR3 in amino acids: CATSGLAGGHEQFF. The CDR3 region has the DNA TGTGCCACCTCTGGACTAGCGGGAGGGCATGAGCAGTTCTTC.

The chain employs TRBV10-3 and TRBJ2-1; 8 bases align to TRBD1. The germline CDR1 and CDR2 sequences are ENHRY and SYGVKD. V was clipped by 5 bases and J by 9 bases; unmatched bases: 3. This CDR3 region has 12 residues. The CDR3 loop is CAISNTGGEQFF. The DNA of the CDR3 is TGTGCCATCAGTAACACAGGGGGTGAGCAGTTCTTC.

The chain has TRBV20-1 and TRBJ2-3; D is undetermined. The ends were cut back, 3 bases at V and 6 bases at J, with 7 bases in the middle. Per germline, CDR1 DFQATT and CDR2 SNEGSKA (reference sequence). CDR3 length: 11 amino acids. The chain's CDR3 is CSARIGDTQYF. The CDR3, as DNA: TGCAGTGCTAGGATCGGGGATACGCAGTATTTT.

This chain uses TRBV9 with TRBJ2-2, with TRBD1 matching 8 bases. The junction had 7 bases not matched to a gene; V was cut back by 4 bases and J by 2 bases. This CDR3 has 16 amino acids. CDR1 is SGDLS, CDR2 YYNGEE, per germline. The CDR3 protein is CASSSRQGSNTGELFF. For the CDR3, the DNA is TGTGCCAGCAGCTCTAGACAGGGGAGCAACACCGGGGAGCTGTTTTTT.

V usage is TRBV4-3 and J usage is TRBJ2-1, with TRBD2 identical over 7 bases. The CDR3 runs 17 residues. The trim removed 0 bases at V and 5 bases at J, leaving 10 bases unmatched. Germline CDR1 LGHNA, CDR2 YSLEER. CDR3 region: CASSQDAASGPNNEQFF. For the CDR3, the DNA is TGCGCCAGCAGCCAAGATGCAGCTAGCGGTCCGAACAATGAGCAGTTCTTC.